This TCR beta chain was sequenced during a study of blood T cell repertoires in COVID-19. Study in general: Acute and convalescent COVID-19 specimens originated in the United States, Italy and Spain. In each case, the material was cDNA or gDNA derived from T cells, B-cell-depleted T cells, or PBMCs.

Per the authors' pipeline: Counts of nucleated cells, estimated from reference gene primer amplification, were obtained. Clones were sequenced by immunoSEQ multiplex PCR, and TCRdb holds only the in-frame ones, with some missing. V and J calls and clone size follow that table, whereas D and trimming were derived from the DNA. The sample contains hundreds of thousands of clones, roughly nine tenths of which appear only once. Trimming pared 6 bases from V and 2 bases from J, leaving 15 bases between. Germline-derived CDR1 and CDR2 are MNHNY and SVGAGI (reference sequence). The CDR3 spans 15 residues. Sequencing was performed on peripheral blood. This rearrangement joins TRBV6-6 to TRBJ2-3, with D perhaps matching TRBD1 (8 bases). This sequence originates from a man aged 35-49 years with acute or convalescent COVID-19. In DNA, the CDR3 is TGTGCCAGCAGGACACAGGGGGGGTACACAGATACGCAGTATTTT. Encoded protein: CASRTQGGYTDTQYF.